The present TCR beta chain was sequenced within a study of spatial heterogeneity in lung cancer. On the study more broadly: Tumor-region TCR transcript counts correlated strongly with a T cell module score from matched bulk RNA-seq.

J was trimmed by 2 bases and V by 3 bases; bases with no gene match: 7. The CDR3 extends over 15 amino acids. The time point denotes: sample taken at primary tumor resection. At least ten counts were recorded for this clonotype. Its specificity is not known. Since it is a stray read in a library aimed at alpha chains, this beta chain has a size that is not meaningful. Points from the study as a whole: Intratumoral expanded alpha and beta TCR counts were found to track tumor mutation counts.

Individual TCR cDNA molecules each bore their own unique molecular identifier. TCRdb independently ran MiXCR on the 5' RACE reads; one entry per CDR3 protein. The repertoire includes around 18,000 distinct CDR3 sequences, almost 6% of them detected once, and approximately 10% sits in the top ten. Sequencing was performed on lung tumor tissue, taken at surgery. The chain combines TRBV23-1 with TRBJ2-7; 7 bases line up with TRBD1. TRBV23-1 is classed as an ORF, of uncertain function. The receptor was isolated from a female donor with early-stage non-small cell lung cancer. CDR3 sequence (DNA): TGCGCCAGCAGTCAGAGGGACAGCCGTCCCTACGAGCAGTACTTC. This sequence encodes CASSQRDSRPYEQYF.